This T cell receptor (beta chain) emerged from a study of OX40 agonist ivuxolimab in advanced cancers. Points from the study as a whole: A proportion of nonresponders additionally exhibited low normalized T-cell clonal expansion.

Details on this clone: Its cognate antigen is unknown.

The protocol was immunoSEQ multiplex PCR, while the TCRdb copy is restricted to in-frame clones and leaves out a portion. The sample has around 44,000 clones, about 90% seen once; the top ten hold about 0.6%. The CDR3 runs to 15 residues. The germline CDR1 and CDR2 sequences are SGHRS and YFSETQ. The germline V and J ends were trimmed by 4 bases and 6 bases, with 19 bases remaining between them. The receptor was derived from an adult with an advanced solid tumor such as melanoma, head and neck, liver or kidney cancer. This chain uses TRBV5-1 with TRBJ1-2; tentative D call: TRBD1 (6 bases). The sample consisted of CD4+ or CD8+ T cells sorted from blood, taken in a trial of the OX40 agonist ivuxolimab. This chain's CDR3 is CASSLPSQQGHGYTF. The CDR3 bases are TGCGCCAGCAGCCTTCCGTCCCAACAGGGTCATGGCTACACCTTC.